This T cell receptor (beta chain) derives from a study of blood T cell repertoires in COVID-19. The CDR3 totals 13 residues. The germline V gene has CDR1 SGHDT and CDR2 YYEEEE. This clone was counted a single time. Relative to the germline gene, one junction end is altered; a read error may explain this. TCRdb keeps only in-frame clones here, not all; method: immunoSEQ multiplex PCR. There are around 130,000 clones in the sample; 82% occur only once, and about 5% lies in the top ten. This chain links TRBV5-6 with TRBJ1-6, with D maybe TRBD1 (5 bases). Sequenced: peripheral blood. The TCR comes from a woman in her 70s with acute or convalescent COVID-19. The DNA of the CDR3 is TGTGCCTGCAGCCGAGACCCAGGGTCACCCCTCCACTTT. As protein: CACSRDPGSPLHF.